The clone carrying this T cell receptor beta chain was counted only a few times. Its specificity is unknown. These data belong to a study of blood T cells in healthy people across ages. Study-level results: CMV status of donors was not determined, possibly confounding expanded clonotype changes.

With a J-beta primer mix and a sample-barcoded 5' primer, a second PCR ran roughly 6 to 12 cycles. Using its own MiXCR run on the 5' RACE reads, TCRdb lists one record per CDR3 protein. The table has about 1.5 million distinct CDR3 sequences, 42% seen once. The origin of this receptor is a woman under 30 in good health. The material sequenced was blood.

The CDR3 loop is CASRSTGEKNIQYF. Here the CDR3 DNA reads TGTGCCAGCAGATCGACAGGGGAGAAAAACATTCAGTACTTC. The chain employs TRBV12-3 or TRBV12-4 and TRBJ2-4, with 8 positions matching TRBD1. V lost 6 bases, J lost 4 bases, and 5 bases stayed unmatched. The CDR3 is 14 amino acids.